This T cell receptor beta chain was captured by sequencing in a study of blood T cell repertoires in COVID-19. Across the whole study: PBMCs, B-cell-depleted T cells, or T cells were the source of the cDNA or gDNA that made up the material.

The CDR3 loop spans 15 amino acids. V lost 0 bases and J lost 10; bases outside the gene matches: 4. CDR1 KGHSH and CDR2 LQKENI come from the germline V gene. Profiled with immunoSEQ multiplex PCR; TCRdb holds only in-frame clones, not every one. The table records hundreds of thousands of clones, roughly 89% of them present only once. This chain joins TRBV18 and TRBJ1-6, with 9 positions matching TRBD1. This TCR was sampled from a woman between 25 and 40 years old with active or convalescent COVID-19. The sample consisted of peripheral blood. The CDR3 DNA is TGTGCCAGCTCACCACCGGACAGGGGTTACTCACCCCTCCACTTT. This encodes CASSPPDRGYSPLHF.